A selection of T cell receptor beta chains follows, all from one sample in a study of cytomegalovirus exposure and HLA in healthy donors. Produced via immunoSEQ multiplex PCR; TCRdb's table is partial and in-frame only. The sample holds about 180,000 clones, roughly 80% seen once. The specimen sequenced was PBMCs. These TCRs come from a woman in her forties or fifties in good health and CMV-seronegative. Both conserved end residues are part of each CDR3. A D gene is named only where the DNA matches it firmly.

d_gene: NA
j_gene: TRBJ2-1
v_gene: TRBV28
CDR3aa: CASSQGLYNEQFF
CDR3nt: TGTGCCAGCAGCCAGGGACTCTACAATGAGCAGTTCTTC

d_gene: NA
j_gene: TRBJ2-1
v_gene: TRBV11-2
CDR3aa: CASSLGGMVYNEQFF
CDR3nt: TGTGCCAGCAGCTTAGGAGGCATGGTTTACAATGAGCAGTTCTTC

d_gene: TRBD1
j_gene: TRBJ2-7
v_gene: TRBV7-6
CDR3aa: CASSRTGQGYEQYF
CDR3nt: TGTGCCAGCAGCAGAACGGGACAGGGGTACGAGCAGTACTTC

d_gene: TRBD2
j_gene: TRBJ2-7
v_gene: TRBV28
CDR3aa: CASSLLAGTYEQYF
CDR3nt: TGTGCCAGCAGTTTACTAGCGGGGACCTACGAGCAGTACTTC

d_gene: TRBD1
j_gene: TRBJ2-7
v_gene: TRBV19
CDR3aa: CASSRGTGSYEQYF
CDR3nt: TGTGCCAGTAGTAGGGGGACAGGGTCCTACGAGCAGTACTTC

d_gene: TRBD2
j_gene: TRBJ2-3
v_gene: TRBV29-1
CDR3aa: CSVSTSGGGTDTQYF
CDR3nt: TGCAGCGTTTCGACTAGCGGGGGGGGCACAGATACGCAGTATTTT

d_gene: NA
j_gene: TRBJ2-5
v_gene: TRBV6-5
CDR3aa: CASKQGSDQETQYF
CDR3nt: TGTGCCAGTAAACAGGGTAGCGACCAAGAGACCCAGTACTTC

d_gene: TRBD1
j_gene: TRBJ2-5
v_gene: TRBV7-9
CDR3aa: CASSLPRDRGQETQYF
CDR3nt: TGTGCCAGCAGCTTACCCCGGGACAGGGGGCAAGAGACCCAGTACTTC

d_gene: NA
j_gene: TRBJ2-7
v_gene: TRBV11-2
CDR3aa: CASSLAAYEQYF
CDR3nt: TGTGCCAGCAGCTTAGCCGCCTACGAGCAGTACTTC

d_gene: TRBD1
j_gene: TRBJ1-5
v_gene: TRBV28
CDR3aa: CASSPQGAIQPQHF
CDR3nt: TGTGCCAGCAGCCCTCAGGGGGCGATTCAGCCCCAGCATTTT